One and the same sample provided the 28 T cell receptor beta chains below, sequenced in a study of CD8+ T cells in alopecia areata. Extraction and reverse transcription of RNA yielded cDNA as the sequencing template. Libraries were prepared by immunoSEQ multiplex PCR; TCRdb keeps only in-frame clonotypes and omits some of them. The data show 120,000 to 150,000 clones, 86% seen once. Treatment described: oral pan-JAK inhibitor, 5-10 mg twice daily. The sequencing here drew on CD8+ T cells sorted from blood, taken at week 4, from a patient treated with tofacitinib. Receptors were obtained from a human donor with alopecia areata.

This clone has more than one count but fewer than ten. The rearrangement uses TRBV5-1 and TRBJ2-7, with 9 bases fitting TRBD1. CDR1 and CDR2 (germline): SGHRS, YFSETQ. V lost 3 bases and J lost 3; bases outside the gene matches: 7. CDR3 length: 15 amino acids. As DNA, the CDR3 is TGCGCCAGCAGCTACGGACGACAGGGGGTCTACGAGCAGTACTTC. Its translation is CASSYGRQGVYEQYF.

This sequence joins TRBV19 and TRBJ2-1, with TRBD1 matching over 7 bases. This CDR3 comprises 14 residues. With V trimmed by 9 bases and J by 3 bases, 8 bases remained unmatched. CDR1 LNHDA and CDR2 SQIVND come from the germline V gene (reference sequence). CDR3 sequence reads: CASRTGAFYNEQFF. The CDR3, as DNA: TGTGCCAGCCGGACAGGCGCTTTCTACAATGAGCAGTTCTTC.

CDR3: CASSPTGSGELFF. The CDR3 DNA sequence: TGTGCCAGCAGCCCGACAGGGTCCGGGGAGCTGTTTTTT. The J gene is TRBJ2-2, the V gene TRBV7-9; 7 bases match TRBD1. The J segment lost 6 bases and the V segment lost 5 bases, leaving 3 bases of the junction unmatched. The germline CDR1 and CDR2 sequences are SEHNR and FQNEAQ (reference sequence). CDR3 length equals 13 residues.

This clone showed up just once. The gene calls are TRBV10-3 and TRBJ2-7; D is uncertain. Trimming left V 0 bases short and J 2 bases short, with 8 bases between. This CDR3 spans 14 amino acids. CDR1 is ENHRY and CDR2 is SYGVKD in the germline V gene. For the CDR3, the DNA is TGTGCCATCAGTGAGTCCCCGACAACCTACGAGCAGTACTTC. It specifies CAISESPTTYEQYF.

Notes on this clone: Other DNA variants within this sample encode the same CDR3. The chain joins TRBV19 to TRBJ2-7; no definite D call. CDR1 and CDR2 from the germline V gene are LNHDA and SQIVND (reference sequence). The CDR3 runs to 11 residues. The V end lost 7 bases, the J end lost 0 bases, and 4 bases lay between the germline ends. DNA of the CDR3: TGTGCCAGTACCGACTCCTACGAGCAGTACTTC. Residues: CASTDSYEQYF.

The V call is TRBV29-1, the J call TRBJ2-7, with D uncertain. The CDR3 is made up of 11 amino acids. Germline CDR1 and CDR2: SQVTM and ANQGSEA. V was cut by 5 bases and J by 4 bases, with 9 bases left in between. The CDR3: CSVLVLYEQYF. DNA for the CDR3: TGCAGCGTTCTCGTATTATACGAGCAGTACTTC.

The genes are TRBV15 and TRBJ2-2; perhaps TRBD1 as D (6 bases). The CDR3 runs to 16 residues. The germline V and J ends were trimmed by 2 bases and 6 bases, with 16 bases remaining between them. The germline V gene has CDR1 LNHNV and CDR2 YYDKDF (reference sequence). CDR3 bases: TGTGCCACCAGCAGAACCACAGGGAAAAATCCCGGGGAGCTGTTTTTT. This codes for CATSRTTGKNPGELFF.

J is TRBJ2-1 and V is TRBV4-1; TRBD2 is a possible D gene (6 bases). Trimming removed 3 bases at V and 4 bases at J, with 13 bases between. Germline V lookup: CDR1 MGHRA, CDR2 YSYEKL. CDR3 length equals 15 residues. In DNA form, the CDR3 reads TGCGCCAGCAGCCAGGTGGCGGGGACGTACAATGAGCAGTTCTTC. This gives the protein CASSQVAGTYNEQFF.

This clone was seen once. The chain uses TRBV6-5 and TRBJ2-1; no clear D gene. The germline CDR1 and CDR2 sequences are MNHEY and SVGAGI. V lost 2 bases to trimming and J lost 4 bases, with 6 bases between them. This CDR3 comprises 13 residues. CDR3 nucleotide sequence: TGTGCCAGCAGTTACGCAGAGTACAATGAGCAGTTCTTC. Translated: CASSYAEYNEQFF.

This CDR3 is CASSSGAGDRHYNEQFF. DNA of the CDR3: TGTGCCAGCAGCTCGGGGGCTGGGGACAGGCACTACAATGAGCAGTTCTTC. The chain combines TRBV5-4 with TRBJ2-1; 8 bases are a match to TRBD1. The V and J ends lost 3 bases and 3 bases, in that order; junction bases with no gene match: 11. Germline CDR1 and CDR2: SGHNT and YYREEE (reference sequence). The CDR3 is made up of 17 amino acids.

The chain combines TRBV4-1 with TRBJ1-3, with TRBD1 matching over 8 bases. The CDR3 extends over 15 amino acids. Germline CDR1 is MGHRA and CDR2 is YSYEKL. V shed 1 base, J shed 2 bases, and the junction held 1 base outside the gene matches. The CDR3 nucleotides are TGCGCCAGCAGCCAAGCCAGGGGGCCTGGAAACACCATATATTTT. Protein: CASSQARGPGNTIYF.

This clone came up once. The chain links TRBV30 to TRBJ2-7, with 7 bases matching TRBD1. Germline-derived CDR1 and CDR2 are GTSNPN and SVGIG (reference sequence). J gave up 4 bases and V 0 bases, and 0 bases lay outside the gene matches. The CDR3 consists of 12 residues. CDR3 in amino acids: CAWSVQGYEQYF. In nucleotides, the CDR3 is TGTGCCTGGAGTGTACAGGGGTACGAGCAGTACTTC.

The V gene is TRBV27, the J gene TRBJ1-5; the D is unclear. The CDR3 runs 16 residues. The V end lost 2 bases, the J end lost 4 bases, and 15 bases lay between the germline ends. Per germline, CDR1 MNHEY and CDR2 SMNVEV (reference sequence). CDR3 bases: TGTGCCAGCAGTTTACTTGGCCAAATAAAGAATCAGCCCCAGCATTTT. This gives the protein CASSLLGQIKNQPQHF.

V usage is TRBV19 and J usage is TRBJ2-5; 14 bases align to TRBD2. CDR3 length equals 17 residues. J gave up 4 bases and V 5 bases, and 9 bases lay outside the gene matches. Germline lookup yields CDR1 LNHDA and CDR2 SQIVND (reference sequence). CDR3 sequence (DNA): TGTGCCAGTAGTCTCCGGTTGACTAGCGGGAGGGGAGAGACCCAGTACTTC. Translated: CASSLRLTSGRGETQYF.

The V call is TRBV2, the J call TRBJ1-5; 8 bases align to TRBD1. Germline values: CDR1 SNHLY, CDR2 FYNNEI. The CDR3 loop spans 18 amino acids. V shed 4 bases, J shed 0 bases, and the junction held 11 bases outside the gene matches. In DNA form, the CDR3 reads TGTGCCAGCAGTGTGATCTTGCAGGGGGCGGATAGCAATCAGCCCCAGCATTTT. This codes for CASSVILQGADSNQPQHF.

The chain is built from TRBV7-9 and TRBJ2-2; maybe TRBD2 (6 bases). This CDR3 has 17 amino acids. V was pared by 0 bases and J by 4 bases, with 15 bases between. Germline CDR1 SEHNR, CDR2 FQNEAQ (reference sequence). CDR3 protein: CASSLAGWDSGTGELFF. The CDR3 DNA reads as TGTGCCAGCAGCTTAGCCGGCTGGGACTCGGGCACCGGGGAGCTGTTTTTT.

This sequence joins TRBV2 and TRBJ2-7, with D maybe TRBD2 (7 bases). The V end was cut by 2 bases, the J end by 0 bases, with 14 bases between. The length of the CDR3 is 16 residues. Germline lookup yields CDR1 SNHLY and CDR2 FYNNEI. The CDR3 reads CASSESVGGPSYEQYF. CDR3 bases: TGTGCCAGCAGTGAATCCGTCGGGGGGCCCTCCTACGAGCAGTACTTC.

V gene TRBV7-9 combines with J gene TRBJ2-1, with D unresolved. This CDR3 comprises 14 residues. CDR1 and CDR2 from the germline V gene are SEHNR and FQNEAQ (reference sequence). The V and J ends lost 4 bases and 0 bases respectively, with 7 bases between them. CDR3: CASSSTSSYNEQFF. Here the CDR3 DNA reads TGTGCCAGCAGCTCGACAAGCTCCTACAATGAGCAGTTCTTC.

V usage is TRBV16 and J usage is TRBJ1-1; no definite D call. CDR3 size: 13 residues. With 7 bases removed from V and 1 base from J, the gap between germline ends came to 10 bases. Germline V CDR1 and CDR2: KGHSY, FQNENV. The CDR3 loop reads CASTLDPNTEAFF. The CDR3 DNA follows: TGTGCCAGCACCCTGGACCCGAACACTGAAGCTTTCTTT.

The chain carries TRBV19 and TRBJ2-7; D gene unclear. Germline V lookup: CDR1 LNHDA, CDR2 SQIVND (reference sequence). The CDR3 length is 13 residues. Trimming left V 8 bases short and J 2 bases short, with 13 bases between. This CDR3 reads CASPVRSAYEQYF. The DNA of the CDR3 is TGTGCCAGTCCGGTGAGATCAGCCTACGAGCAGTACTTC.

The chain couples TRBV5-1 to TRBJ2-7; D is possibly TRBD1 (5 bases). Germline loops: CDR1 SGHRS, CDR2 YFSETQ. Trimming stripped 0 bases from V and 3 bases from J, with 16 bases between. The CDR3 has 16 amino acids. In DNA, the CDR3 is TGCGCCAGCAGCTTGGGCCAGGGCAGCCTGAACTACGAGCAGTACTTC. Amino acid sequence: CASSLGQGSLNYEQYF.

CDR3 in DNA: TGTGCCAGCAGCTCCCCCCGCGCTGAAGATGTGCAGTACTTC. Translation gives CASSSPRAEDVQYF. The chain has TRBV9 and TRBJ2-7; no reliable D call. The CDR3 covers 14 residues. Germline loops: CDR1 SGDLS, CDR2 YYNGEE. The V and J ends lost 4 bases and 9 bases respectively, with 20 bases between them.

The chain combines TRBV29-1 with TRBJ1-1; 8 nucleotides agree with TRBD1. In germline, CDR1 is SQVTM, CDR2 ANQGSEA. The junction had 3 bases not matched to a gene; V was cut back by 5 bases and J by 1 base. There are 13 residues in the CDR3. Here the CDR3 reads CSVPGTGNTEAFF. The DNA for the CDR3 is TGCAGCGTTCCCGGGACAGGGAACACTGAAGCTTTCTTT.

This chain uses TRBV2 with TRBJ2-5; D is unresolved. CDR3 length: 12 residues. V shed 8 bases and J shed 3 bases, with 10 bases lying between them. Per germline, CDR1 SNHLY and CDR2 FYNNEI. The CDR3 sequence is CASGDPEETQYF. The CDR3, as DNA: TGTGCCAGCGGCGACCCTGAAGAGACCCAGTACTTC. Full variable domain (outside the CDR3, taken from reference TRBV2 and TRBJ2-5): EPEVTQTPSHQVTQMGQEVILRCVPISNHLYFYWYRQILGQKVEFLVSFYNNEISEKSEIFDDQFSVERPDGSNFTLKIRSTKLEDSAMYFCASGDPEETQYFGPGTRLLVL.

The chain has TRBV7-8 and TRBJ2-3, with 10 bases lining up with TRBD1. Germline values: CDR1 SGHVS, CDR2 FQNEAQ. CDR3 length equals 15 residues. The trim removed 3 bases at V and 3 bases at J, leaving 3 bases unmatched. The CDR3 DNA is TGTGCCAGCAGCTTCCCGGGACAGGGGACAGATACGCAGTATTTT. Amino acid sequence: CASSFPGQGTDTQYF.

The chain links TRBV27 to TRBJ2-3; perhaps TRBD1 as D (7 bases). The V gene lost 9 bases and the J gene lost 2 bases, with 12 bases spanning the gap. The CDR3 sequence is 13 residues long. CDR1 MNHEY and CDR2 SMNVEV come from the germline V gene (reference sequence). The chain's CDR3 is CASSRGVTDTQYF. As DNA, the CDR3 is TGTGCCAGTAGCAGGGGGGTCACAGATACGCAGTATTTT.

V gene TRBV5-8 combines with J gene TRBJ2-1; 9 nucleotides align to TRBD1. The germline V gene has CDR1 SGHTS and CDR2 YDEGEE. The ends lost 4 bases at V and 8 bases at J; junction bases unmatched: 7. This CDR3 region has 14 residues. The CDR3 DNA reads as TGTGCCAGCAGCATAGGACAGGGGAGGGATGAGCAGTTCTTC. This translates into CASSIGQGRDEQFF. The full variable domain, completed using reference TRBV5-8 and TRBJ2-1, is EAGVTQSPTHLIKTRGQQATLRCSPISGHTSVYWYQQALGLGLQFLLWYDEGEERNRGNFPPRFSGRQFPNYSSELNVNALELEDSALYLCASSIGQGRDEQFFGPGTRLTVL.

CDR3 protein: CASSYASDPYEQYF. The CDR3 DNA reads TGTGCCAGCAGTTACGCCAGCGACCCCTACGAGCAGTACTTC. The chain couples TRBV6-5 to TRBJ2-7; D ambiguous. The CDR3 runs to 14 residues. V was trimmed by 2 bases and J by 2 bases, leaving 10 bases between them. Per the germline V gene, CDR1 is MNHEY and CDR2 is SVGAGI.